This passage covers 5 T cell receptor beta chains from one sample sequenced in a study of early stage breast cancer tumors. Profiling relied on immunoSEQ multiplex PCR, and the TCRdb table lists in-frame clones only, not all of them. This table holds about 21,000 clones, 76% found once. Sequencing input: blood. The receptors originated from a person aged 55-75 years with breast cancer.

This clone was detected a few times. The rearrangement links TRBV6-4 to TRBJ1-2; D ambiguous. CDR1 is MRHNA, CDR2 SNTAGT, per germline. Trimming took off 3 bases at V and 4 bases at J, with 9 bases between the two ends. The CDR3 extends over 13 amino acids. CDR3 DNA sequence: TGTGCCAGCAGTGAGGGCCACCGCTATGGCTACACCTTC. Translated, it gives CASSEGHRYGYTF.

This chain links TRBV27 with TRBJ1-1, with 7 bases lining up with TRBD1. Trimming took 3 bases from V and 3 from J; bases not matched to a gene: 1. CDR3 size: 13 residues. Germline CDR1 MNHEY, CDR2 SMNVEV (reference sequence). Written as DNA, the CDR3 is TGTGCCAGCAGTTTGGGACAGCACACTGAAGCTTTCTTT. It yields the protein CASSLGQHTEAFF.

The chain employs TRBV21-1 and TRBJ1-5. TRBV21-1 is deemed a pseudogene. This CDR3 has 13 residues. CDR3 amino acids: CASKPAGPQPQHF. CDR3 nucleotides: TGTGCCAGCAAGCCGGCGGGCCCTCAGCCCCAGCATTTT.

This sequence joins TRBV9 and TRBJ2-7, with D perhaps given as TRBD1 or TRBD2 (6 bases each). Per the germline V gene, CDR1 is SGDLS and CDR2 is YYNGEE. The ends were cut back, 3 bases at V and 2 bases at J, with 9 bases in the middle. This CDR3 is 13 amino acids long. In DNA form, the CDR3 reads TGTGCCAGCAGCGCGGGGGACACCTACGAGCAGTACTTC. Amino acids: CASSAGDTYEQYF.

This clone turned up a few times. The chain couples TRBV15 to TRBJ2-2; D ambiguous. The V end was cut by 2 bases, the J end by 6 bases, with 7 bases between. The CDR3 is made up of 13 amino acids. The germline CDR1 and CDR2 sequences are LNHNV and YYDKDF (reference sequence). CDR3 protein: CATSRNKAGELFF. CDR3 DNA: TGTGCCACCAGCAGAAATAAGGCCGGGGAGCTGTTTTTT. Full variable domain (outside the CDR3, taken from reference TRBV15 and TRBJ2-2): DAMVIQNPRYQVTQFGKPVTLSCSQTLNHNVMYWYQQKSSQAPKLLFHYYDKDFNNEADTPDNFQSRRPNTSFCFLDIRSPGLGDTAMYLCATSRNKAGELFFGEGSRLTVL.